Listed here are 23 T cell receptor beta chains from one sample, sequenced in a study of T-cell reconstitution after alpha-beta-depleted transplantation in children. TCRbeta library preparation incorporated unique molecular identifiers. TCRdb reprocessed the PCR reads via MiXCR and lists one record per CDR3 protein. The sample holds tens of thousands of distinct CDR3 sequences, 6% to 8.5% seen once. This specimen consisted of PBMCs from the stem cell graft donor, obtained from the stem cell graft. The receptors come from a human donor who donated a stem cell graft to a child with acute lymphoblastic leukemia.

This clonotype was observed many times. The V and J genes are TRBV6-1 and TRBJ1-1, with D uncertain. Between the trimmed V and J ends, which lost 11 bases and 1 base, there was a span of 2 bases. This CDR3 has 9 amino acids. Germline V gene sequence: CDR1 MNHNS, CDR2 SASEGT. The CDR3 DNA reads TGTGCCGCGAACACTGAAGCTTTCTTT. Translating gives CAANTEAFF.

This clonotype was seen repeatedly, ten times or more. V is TRBV20-1 and J is TRBJ1-1, with a possible D match to TRBD1 (5 bases). This CDR3 comprises 14 residues. Trimming removed 6 bases from V and 4 bases from J, with 18 bases in between. Germline V CDR1 and CDR2: DFQATT, SNEGSKA (reference sequence). CDR3 amino acids: CSASKGMAVTEAFF. CDR3 nucleotides: TGCAGTGCCTCAAAGGGGATGGCGGTCACTGAAGCTTTCTTT.

This clonotype was seen repeatedly, ten times or more. This sequence joins TRBV12-3 or TRBV12-4 and TRBJ2-7; a possible D gene is TRBD2 (5 bases). V was clipped by 0 bases and J by 0 bases, with 9 bases between them. The CDR3 length is 15 residues. The CDR3, as DNA: TGTGCCAGCAGTTTAGCCGGGGTCGGCTCCTACGAGCAGTACTTC. It encodes CASSLAGVGSYEQYF.

This clonotype came up many times. The chain combines TRBV20-1 with TRBJ2-7, with TRBD2 matching 9 bases. J was trimmed by 3 bases and V by 6 bases; bases with no gene match: 9. This CDR3 has 14 residues. The germline V gene encodes CDR1 DFQATT and CDR2 SNEGSKA (reference sequence). The CDR3 sequence: CSARRLAEFYEQYF. The CDR3 nucleotides read TGCAGTGCCCGGAGACTAGCGGAGTTCTACGAGCAGTACTTC.

There are many counts of this clonotype. The chain joins TRBV29-1 to TRBJ2-6; 9 nucleotides align to TRBD1. The CDR3 sequence is 18 residues long. Germline CDR1 reads SQVTM; CDR2 reads ANQGSEA. V was pared by 4 bases and J by 0 bases, with 10 bases of the junction left unmatched. The CDR3 bases are TGCAGCGTTGGTCTCTCCGGGACAGGGCCCTCTGGGGCCAACGTCCTGACTTTC. Protein sequence: CSVGLSGTGPSGANVLTF.

This clonotype was detected ten times or more. In DNA form, the CDR3 reads TGTGCCAGCAGTTTTTCAGGGTTTCTCTCTGGAAACACCATATATTTT. Translating gives CASSFSGFLSGNTIYF. V and J are TRBV28 and TRBJ1-3, with D possibly matching TRBD1 (5 bases). Per germline, CDR1 MDHEN and CDR2 SYDVKM. Between the trimmed V and J ends, which lost 3 bases and 0 bases, there was a span of 12 bases. The CDR3 loop spans 16 amino acids.

This clonotype was counted many times. The rearrangement joins TRBV18 to TRBJ2-7, with D perhaps TRBD1 or TRBD2 (5 bases each). The V and J ends lost 0 bases and 7 bases respectively, with 13 bases between them. This CDR3 region has 14 residues. Germline CDR1 reads KGHSH; CDR2 reads LQKENI. Here the CDR3 reads CASSPPARWGEQYF. In nucleotides, the CDR3 is TGTGCCAGCTCACCACCGGCGAGGTGGGGGGAGCAGTACTTC.

This clonotype occurred many times. The rearrangement links TRBV27 to TRBJ1-4; no firm D call. Germline CDR1 and CDR2: MNHEY and SMNVEV (reference sequence). Trimming took 7 bases from V and 5 from J, leaving 17 bases between them. The CDR3 loop spans 15 amino acids. This CDR3 is CASTTTGRGNEKLFF. CDR3 nucleotides: TGTGCCAGCACTACGACTGGACGCGGGAATGAAAAACTGTTTTTT.

This clonotype was detected ten times or more. The gene calls are TRBV10-3 and TRBJ1-5; D remains ambiguous. V was clipped by 9 bases and J by 4 bases, with 10 bases between them. The CDR3 is 12 amino acids. The germline V gene encodes CDR1 ENHRY and CDR2 SYGVKD. The CDR3 region is CAISSENQPQHF. CDR3 nucleotide sequence: TGTGCCATATCATCAGAGAATCAGCCCCAGCATTTT.

This clonotype was seen at least ten times. This sequence joins TRBV4-2 and TRBJ2-7; 10 bases fit TRBD1. V lost 1 base, J lost 3 bases, and 6 bases stayed unmatched. Germline CDR1 reads LGHNA; CDR2 reads YNFKEQ. The CDR3 covers 16 residues. The CDR3 sequence: CASSQGSGTGVYEQYF. CDR3 coding DNA: TGTGCCAGCAGCCAAGGGTCCGGGACAGGGGTCTACGAGCAGTACTTC.

This clonotype showed up many times. The rearrangement uses TRBV5-5 and TRBJ2-5, with a weak D call TRBD2 (6 bases). Germline V gene lookup returns CDR1 SGHKS and CDR2 YYEKEE (reference sequence). V was clipped by 2 bases and J by 3 bases, with 8 bases between them. CDR3 size: 13 residues. CDR3 sequence (DNA): TGTGCCAGCAGCTTAGGCGGGGAAGAGACCCAGTACTTC. Translated: CASSLGGEETQYF.

V is TRBV5-4 and J is TRBJ2-7; 7 bases map to TRBD1. The junction had 4 bases not matched to a gene; V was cut back by 1 base and J by 3 bases. This CDR3 is built from 14 residues. Germline loops: CDR1 SGHNT, CDR2 YYREEE (reference sequence). CDR3 protein: CASSLQDRIYEQYF. For the CDR3, the DNA is TGTGCCAGCAGCTTGCAGGACAGGATCTACGAGCAGTACTTC.

This clonotype was detected ten times or more. J is TRBJ1-1 and V is TRBV20-1; tentative D call: TRBD1 (5 bases). This CDR3 spans 14 amino acids. V was clipped by 6 bases and J by 3 bases, with 17 bases between them. Germline V gene sequence: CDR1 DFQATT, CDR2 SNEGSKA (reference sequence). CDR3 loop: CSAPVGDGYTEAFF. The DNA for the CDR3 is TGCAGTGCCCCCGTAGGGGATGGATACACTGAAGCTTTCTTT.

This clonotype came up a few times. This may be a read error, as it is one base from a much larger clone. This chain links TRBV20-1 with TRBJ2-4; 12 positions agree with TRBD2. This CDR3 contains 16 residues. The germline gives CDR1 DFQATT, CDR2 SNEGSKA (reference sequence). DNA of the CDR3: TGCTGTGCTAGACCTAGCGGGGGGGCCGCCAAAAACATTCAGTACTTC. Its translation is CCARPSGGAAKNIQYF.

This clonotype has only a few counts. The chain uses TRBV20-1 and TRBJ2-7; 7 nucleotides line up with TRBD2. CDR1 DFQATT and CDR2 SNEGSKA come from the germline V gene (reference sequence). Trimming removed 3 bases from V and 0 bases from J; junction bases left unmatched: 11. CDR3 length: 16 residues. The CDR3 spells CSASFSVPSGSYEQYF. CDR3 nucleotides: TGCAGTGCTAGTTTCTCCGTTCCTAGCGGCTCCTACGAGCAGTACTTC.

This clonotype was found a few times. The chain has TRBV1 and TRBJ2-5. TRBV1 is labeled a pseudogene. The CDR3 consists of 11 residues. The CDR3 loop is CTSSPAETQYF. The CDR3 nucleotides read TGCACCAGCAGCCCAGCGGAGACCCAGTACTTC.

The rearrangement uses TRBV7-2 and TRBJ1-5; TRBD1 might be the D (6 bases). The germline V gene has CDR1 SGHTA and CDR2 FQGNSA. The CDR3 runs 14 residues. V dropped 3 bases and J dropped 4 bases, with 10 bases sitting between them. Written as DNA, the CDR3 is TGTGCCAGCAGCTTTGAACAGGGAAATCAGCCCCAGCATTTT. This encodes CASSFEQGNQPQHF.

J is TRBJ1-5 and V is TRBV7-9; D might be TRBD1 (6 bases). Germline V gene lookup returns CDR1 SEHNR and CDR2 FQNEAQ (reference sequence). This CDR3 comprises 16 residues. The V end lost 5 bases, the J end lost 6 bases, and 20 bases lay between the germline ends. Written as DNA, the CDR3 is TGTGCCAGCAGCCCCGCGGTAGGGGGAGTAGGTCAGCCCCAGCATTTT. This codes for CASSPAVGGVGQPQHF.

This clonotype was counted ten times or more. V gene TRBV20-1 combines with J gene TRBJ2-3; unclear D gene. The CDR3 totals 12 residues. V lost 5 bases, J lost 2 bases, and 8 bases lay in between. From germline, CDR1 is DFQATT and CDR2 SNEGSKA (reference sequence). The CDR3 loop reads CSARKITDTQYF. The CDR3 nucleotides are TGCAGTGCTCGGAAAATCACAGATACGCAGTATTTT.

This clonotype was detected many times. V usage is TRBV19 and J usage is TRBJ1-5; the D is unclear. The germline CDR1 and CDR2 sequences are LNHDA and SQIVND (reference sequence). V shed 3 bases and J shed 4 bases, with 13 bases lying between them. The CDR3 loop spans 15 amino acids. CDR3 protein: CASSIRSAGNQPQHF. CDR3 bases: TGTGCCAGTAGTATTCGTTCGGCAGGTAATCAGCCCCAGCATTTT. Based on the CDR3 plus reference TRBV19 and TRBJ1-5, the full variable domain is DGGITQSPKYLFRKEGQNVTLSCEQNLNHDAMYWYRQDPGQGLRLIYYSQIVNDFQKGDIAEGYSVSREKKESFPLTVTSAQKNPTAFYLCASSIRSAGNQPQHFGDGTRLSIL.

This clonotype was seen repeatedly, ten times or more. The chain has TRBV27 and TRBJ2-1; 7 positions match TRBD1. The CDR3 runs 14 residues. V was pared by 6 bases and J by 5 bases, with 7 bases of the junction left unmatched. Germline-derived CDR1 and CDR2 are MNHEY and SMNVEV (reference sequence). The CDR3 region is CASSPGGSHNEQFF. CDR3 DNA sequence: TGTGCCAGCAGCCCAGGGGGATCCCACAATGAGCAGTTCTTC.

This clonotype was observed at least ten times. This chain joins TRBV12-3 or TRBV12-4 and TRBJ1-2; D is ambiguous. V was trimmed by 3 bases and J by 4 bases, leaving 12 bases between them. The CDR3 extends over 14 amino acids. The CDR3 DNA sequence: TGTGCCAGCAGTTTCGGGCCCGTTAGCTATGGCTACACCTTC. Amino acid sequence: CASSFGPVSYGYTF.

This clonotype was recorded at least ten times. The V call is TRBV20-1, the J call TRBJ2-3; the match to TRBD2 covers 7 bases. This CDR3 region has 14 residues. Germline CDR1 and CDR2: DFQATT and SNEGSKA (reference sequence). With 3 bases clipped from V and 2 bases from J, the junction kept 5 bases outside the gene matches. The DNA for the CDR3 is TGCAGTGCTAGTAAGCGGGAAGTCACAGATACGCAGTATTTT. Amino acid sequence: CSASKREVTDTQYF.